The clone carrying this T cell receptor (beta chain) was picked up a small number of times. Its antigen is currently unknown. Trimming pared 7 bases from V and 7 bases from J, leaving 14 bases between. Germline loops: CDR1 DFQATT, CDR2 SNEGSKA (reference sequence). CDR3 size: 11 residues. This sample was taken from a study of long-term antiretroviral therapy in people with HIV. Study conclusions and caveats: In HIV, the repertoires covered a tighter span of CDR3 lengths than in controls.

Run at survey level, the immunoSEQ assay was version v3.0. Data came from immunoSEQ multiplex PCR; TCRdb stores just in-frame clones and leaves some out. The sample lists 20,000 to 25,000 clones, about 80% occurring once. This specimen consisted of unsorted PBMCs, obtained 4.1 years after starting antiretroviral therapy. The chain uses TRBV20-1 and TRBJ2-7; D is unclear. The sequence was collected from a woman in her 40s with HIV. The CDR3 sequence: CSGQGKDEQYF. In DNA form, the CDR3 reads TGCAGTGGTCAAGGGAAGGATGAGCAGTACTTC.